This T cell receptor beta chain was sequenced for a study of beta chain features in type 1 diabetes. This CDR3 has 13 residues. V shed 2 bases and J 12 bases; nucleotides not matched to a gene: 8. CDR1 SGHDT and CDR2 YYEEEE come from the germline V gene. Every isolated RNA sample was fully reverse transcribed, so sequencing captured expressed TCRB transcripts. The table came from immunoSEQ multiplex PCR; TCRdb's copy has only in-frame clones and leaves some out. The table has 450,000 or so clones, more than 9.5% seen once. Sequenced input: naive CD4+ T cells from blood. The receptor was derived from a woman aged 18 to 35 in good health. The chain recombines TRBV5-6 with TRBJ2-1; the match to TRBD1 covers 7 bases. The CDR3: CASSFGTELSQFF. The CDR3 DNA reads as TGTGCCAGCAGCTTTGGGACAGAGCTGTCGCAGTTCTTC.